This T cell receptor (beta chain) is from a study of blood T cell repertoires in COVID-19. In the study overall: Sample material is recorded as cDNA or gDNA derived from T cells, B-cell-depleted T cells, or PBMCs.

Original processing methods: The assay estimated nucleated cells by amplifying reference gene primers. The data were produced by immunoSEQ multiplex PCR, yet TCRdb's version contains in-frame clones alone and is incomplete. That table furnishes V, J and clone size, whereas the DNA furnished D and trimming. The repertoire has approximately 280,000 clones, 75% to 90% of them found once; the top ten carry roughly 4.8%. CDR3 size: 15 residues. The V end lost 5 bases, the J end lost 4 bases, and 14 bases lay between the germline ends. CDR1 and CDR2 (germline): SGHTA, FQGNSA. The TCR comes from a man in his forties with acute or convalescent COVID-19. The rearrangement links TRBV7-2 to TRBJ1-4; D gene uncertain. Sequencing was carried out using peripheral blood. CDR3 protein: CASSPHGGLNEKLFF. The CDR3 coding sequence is TGTGCCAGCAGCCCCCACGGAGGGCTTAATGAAAAACTGTTTTTT.